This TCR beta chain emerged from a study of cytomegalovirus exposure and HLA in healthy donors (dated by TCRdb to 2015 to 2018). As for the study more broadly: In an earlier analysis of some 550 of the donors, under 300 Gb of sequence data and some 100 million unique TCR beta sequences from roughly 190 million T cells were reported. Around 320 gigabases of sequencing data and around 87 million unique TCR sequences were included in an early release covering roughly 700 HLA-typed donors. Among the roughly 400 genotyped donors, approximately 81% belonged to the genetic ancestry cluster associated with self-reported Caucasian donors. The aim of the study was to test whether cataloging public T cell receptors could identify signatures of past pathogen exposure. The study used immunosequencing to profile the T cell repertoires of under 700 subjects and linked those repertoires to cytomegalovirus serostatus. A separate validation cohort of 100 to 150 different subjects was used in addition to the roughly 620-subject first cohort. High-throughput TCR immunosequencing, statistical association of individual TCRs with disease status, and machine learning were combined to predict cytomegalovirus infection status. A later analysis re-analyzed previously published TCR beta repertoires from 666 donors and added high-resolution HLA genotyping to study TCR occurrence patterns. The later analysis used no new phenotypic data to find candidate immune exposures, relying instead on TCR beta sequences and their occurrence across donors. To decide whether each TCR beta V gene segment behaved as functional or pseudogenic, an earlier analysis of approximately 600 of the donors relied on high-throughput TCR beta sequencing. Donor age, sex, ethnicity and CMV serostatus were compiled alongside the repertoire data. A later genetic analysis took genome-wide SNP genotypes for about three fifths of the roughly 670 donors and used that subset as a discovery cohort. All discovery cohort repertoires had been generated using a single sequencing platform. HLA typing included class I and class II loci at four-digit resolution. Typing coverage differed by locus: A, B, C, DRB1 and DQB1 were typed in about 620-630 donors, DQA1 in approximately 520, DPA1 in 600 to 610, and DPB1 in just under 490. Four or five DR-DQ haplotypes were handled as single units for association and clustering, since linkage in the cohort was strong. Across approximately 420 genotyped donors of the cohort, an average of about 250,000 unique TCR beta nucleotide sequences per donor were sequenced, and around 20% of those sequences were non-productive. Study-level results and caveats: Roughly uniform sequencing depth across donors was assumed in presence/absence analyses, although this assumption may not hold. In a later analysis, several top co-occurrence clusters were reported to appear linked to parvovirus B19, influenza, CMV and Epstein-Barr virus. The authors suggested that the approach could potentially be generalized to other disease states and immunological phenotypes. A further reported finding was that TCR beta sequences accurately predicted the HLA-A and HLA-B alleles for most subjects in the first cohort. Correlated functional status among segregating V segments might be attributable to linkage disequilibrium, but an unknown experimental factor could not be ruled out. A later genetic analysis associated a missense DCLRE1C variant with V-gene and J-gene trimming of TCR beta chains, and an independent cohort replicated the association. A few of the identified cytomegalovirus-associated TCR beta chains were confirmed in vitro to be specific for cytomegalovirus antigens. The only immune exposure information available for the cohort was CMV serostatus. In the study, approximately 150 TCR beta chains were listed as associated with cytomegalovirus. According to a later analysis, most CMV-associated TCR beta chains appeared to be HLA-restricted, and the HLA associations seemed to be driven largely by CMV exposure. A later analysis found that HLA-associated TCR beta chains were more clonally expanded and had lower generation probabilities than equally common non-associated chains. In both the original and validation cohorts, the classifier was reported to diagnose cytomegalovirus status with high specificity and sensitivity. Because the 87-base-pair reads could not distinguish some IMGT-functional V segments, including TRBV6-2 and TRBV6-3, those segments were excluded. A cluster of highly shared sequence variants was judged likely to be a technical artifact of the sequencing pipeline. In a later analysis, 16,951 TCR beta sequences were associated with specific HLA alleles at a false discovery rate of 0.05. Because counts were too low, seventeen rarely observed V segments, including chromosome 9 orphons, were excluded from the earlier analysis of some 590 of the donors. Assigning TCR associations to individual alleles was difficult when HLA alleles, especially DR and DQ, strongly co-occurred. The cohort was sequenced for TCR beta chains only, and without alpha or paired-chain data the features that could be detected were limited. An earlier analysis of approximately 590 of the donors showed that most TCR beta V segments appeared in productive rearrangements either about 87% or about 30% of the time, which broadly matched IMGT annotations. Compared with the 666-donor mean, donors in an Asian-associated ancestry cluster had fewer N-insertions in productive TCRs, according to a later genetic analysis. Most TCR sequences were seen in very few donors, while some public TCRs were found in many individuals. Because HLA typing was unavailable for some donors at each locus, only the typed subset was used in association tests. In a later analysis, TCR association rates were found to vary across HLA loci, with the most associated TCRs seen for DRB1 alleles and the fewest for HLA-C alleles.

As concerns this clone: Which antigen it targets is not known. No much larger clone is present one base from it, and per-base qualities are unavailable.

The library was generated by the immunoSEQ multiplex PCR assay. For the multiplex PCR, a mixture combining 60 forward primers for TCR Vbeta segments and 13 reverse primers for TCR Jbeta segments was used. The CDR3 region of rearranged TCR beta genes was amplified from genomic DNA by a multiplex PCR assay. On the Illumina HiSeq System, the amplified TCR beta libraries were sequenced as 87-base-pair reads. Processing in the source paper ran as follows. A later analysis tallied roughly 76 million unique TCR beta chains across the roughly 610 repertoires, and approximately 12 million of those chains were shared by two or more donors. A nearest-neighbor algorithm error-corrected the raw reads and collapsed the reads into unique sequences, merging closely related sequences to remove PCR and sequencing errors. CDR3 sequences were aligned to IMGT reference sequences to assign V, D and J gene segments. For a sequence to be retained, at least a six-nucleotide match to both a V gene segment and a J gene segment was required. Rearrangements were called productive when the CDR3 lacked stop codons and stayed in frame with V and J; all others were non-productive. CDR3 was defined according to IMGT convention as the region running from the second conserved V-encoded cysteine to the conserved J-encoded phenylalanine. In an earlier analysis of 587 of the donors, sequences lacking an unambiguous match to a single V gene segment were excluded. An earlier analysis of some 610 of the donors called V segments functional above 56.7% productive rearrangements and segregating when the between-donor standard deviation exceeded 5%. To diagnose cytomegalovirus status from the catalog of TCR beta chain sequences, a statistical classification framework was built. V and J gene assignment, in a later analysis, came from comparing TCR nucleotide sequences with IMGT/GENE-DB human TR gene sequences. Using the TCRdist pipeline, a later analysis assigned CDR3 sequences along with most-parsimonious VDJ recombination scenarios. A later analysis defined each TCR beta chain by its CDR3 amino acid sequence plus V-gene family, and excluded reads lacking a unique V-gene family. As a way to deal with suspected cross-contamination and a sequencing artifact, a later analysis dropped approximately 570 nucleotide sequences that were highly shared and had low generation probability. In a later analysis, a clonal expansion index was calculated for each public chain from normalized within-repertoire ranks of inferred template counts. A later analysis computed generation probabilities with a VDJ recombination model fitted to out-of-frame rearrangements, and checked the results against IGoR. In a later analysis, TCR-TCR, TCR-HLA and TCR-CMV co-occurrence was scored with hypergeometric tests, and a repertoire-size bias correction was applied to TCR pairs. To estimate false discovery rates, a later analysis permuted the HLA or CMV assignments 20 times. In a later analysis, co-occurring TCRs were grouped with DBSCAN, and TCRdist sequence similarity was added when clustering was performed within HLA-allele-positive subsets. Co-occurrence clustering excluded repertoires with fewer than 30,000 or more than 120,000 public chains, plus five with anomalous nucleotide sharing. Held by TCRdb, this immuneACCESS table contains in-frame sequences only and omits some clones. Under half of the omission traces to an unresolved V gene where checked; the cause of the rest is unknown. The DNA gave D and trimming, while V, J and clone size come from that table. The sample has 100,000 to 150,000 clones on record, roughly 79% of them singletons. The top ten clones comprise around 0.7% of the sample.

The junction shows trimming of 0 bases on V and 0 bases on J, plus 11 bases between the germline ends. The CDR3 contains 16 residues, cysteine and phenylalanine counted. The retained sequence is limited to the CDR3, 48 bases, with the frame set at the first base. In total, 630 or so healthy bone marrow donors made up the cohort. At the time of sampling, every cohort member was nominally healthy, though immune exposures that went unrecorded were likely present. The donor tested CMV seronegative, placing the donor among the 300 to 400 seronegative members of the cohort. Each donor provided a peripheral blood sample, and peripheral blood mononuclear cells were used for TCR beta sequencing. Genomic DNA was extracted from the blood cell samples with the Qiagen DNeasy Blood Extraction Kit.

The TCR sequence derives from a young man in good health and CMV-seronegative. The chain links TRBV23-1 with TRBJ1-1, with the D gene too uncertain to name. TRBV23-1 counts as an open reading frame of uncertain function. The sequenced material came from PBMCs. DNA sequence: TGCGCCAGCAGTCAATCCAGCGGCAGAATGAACACTGAAGCTTTCTTT. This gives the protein CASSQSSGRMNTEAFF.